This T cell receptor beta chain comes out of a study of shared T cell receptors in the human thymus. TCRdb's table, derived via immunoSEQ multiplex PCR, lists solely in-frame clones and lacks some. Of about 660,000 clones listed, roughly 90% are singletons. The CDR3 has 15 residues. Germline V gene sequence: CDR1 SGHNT, CDR2 YYREEE (reference sequence). The ends were cut back, 4 bases at V and 4 bases at J, with 16 bases in the middle. The sample was also reused in another study, on human thymus T cells. As that study records: Resected material from corrective heart surgery provided the thymus tissue analysed. As related research reported, thymic repertoires overlapped highly among unrelated individuals.

This sequence joins TRBV5-4 and TRBJ2-3; D not certain. The TCR sequence derives from a boy in the first two years of life with a congenital heart defect. The sequenced sample consisted of thymocytes. In DNA, the CDR3 is TGTGCCAGCAGCCCAAAACTCAGGTTCGCAGATACGCAGTATTTT. Its translation: CASSPKLRFADTQYF. Based on the CDR3 plus reference TRBV5-4 and TRBJ2-3, the full variable domain is ETGVTQSPTHLIKTRGQQVTLRCSSQSGHNTVSWYQQALGQGPQFIFQYYREEENGRGNFPPRFSGLQFPNYSSELNVNALELDDSALYLCASSPKLRFADTQYFGPGTRLTVL.